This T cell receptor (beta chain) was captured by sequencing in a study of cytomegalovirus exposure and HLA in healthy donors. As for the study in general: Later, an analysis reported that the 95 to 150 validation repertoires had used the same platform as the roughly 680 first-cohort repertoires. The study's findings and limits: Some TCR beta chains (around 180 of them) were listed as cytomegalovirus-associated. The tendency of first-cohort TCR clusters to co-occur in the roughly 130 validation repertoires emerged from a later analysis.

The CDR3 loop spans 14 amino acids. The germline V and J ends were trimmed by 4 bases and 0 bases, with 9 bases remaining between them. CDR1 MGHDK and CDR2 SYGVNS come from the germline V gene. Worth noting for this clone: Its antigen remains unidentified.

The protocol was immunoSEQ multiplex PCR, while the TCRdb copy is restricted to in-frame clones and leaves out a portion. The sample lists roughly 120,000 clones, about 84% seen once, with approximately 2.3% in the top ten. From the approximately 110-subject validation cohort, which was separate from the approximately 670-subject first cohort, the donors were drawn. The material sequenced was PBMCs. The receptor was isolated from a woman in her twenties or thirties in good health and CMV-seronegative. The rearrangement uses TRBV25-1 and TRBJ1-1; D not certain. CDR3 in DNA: TGTGCCAGCAGTGGTCCCAGGCTGAACACTGAAGCTTTCTTT. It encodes CASSGPRLNTEAFF.